This entry lists 4 T cell receptor beta chains sequenced from one sample in a study of blood T cell repertoires in COVID-19. TCRdb's table, derived via immunoSEQ multiplex PCR, lists solely in-frame clones and lacks some. The table lists about 41,000 clones, roughly 85% of them singletons. Input material: peripheral blood. The receptors derive from a man between 60 and 75 years old with acute or convalescent COVID-19.

This clone was observed once. The gene calls are TRBV6-2 or TRBV6-3 and TRBJ2-2, with 11 bases identical to TRBD2. Germline CDR1 and CDR2: MNHEY and SVGEGT. V lost 5 bases, J lost 3 bases, and 14 bases stayed unmatched. CDR3 length: 19 residues. CDR3 DNA sequence: TGTGCCAGCAGTACCCGGCGGGCTAGCGGGGGGTTCCACACCGGGGAGCTGTTTTTT. Its translation is CASSTRRASGGFHTGELFF.

This chain connects TRBV7-2 to TRBJ2-1; 8 bases line up with TRBD1. The ends lost 5 bases at V and 10 bases at J; junction bases unmatched: 19. Germline CDR1 and CDR2: SGHTA and FQGNSA. The CDR3 is 17 amino acids. The DNA for the CDR3 is TGTGCCAGCAGCCCGCTATGGGACAGGACCTCTGCCAGGGAGCAGTTCTTC. It yields the protein CASSPLWDRTSAREQFF.

The chain couples TRBV6-2 or TRBV6-3 to TRBJ1-1, with D unresolved. Germline loops: CDR1 MNHEY, CDR2 SVGEGT. V lost 5 bases to trimming and J lost 1 base, with 11 bases between them. This CDR3 comprises 14 residues. The CDR3, as DNA: TGTGCCAGCAGTACCCCACAAAAGAACACTGAAGCTTTCTTT. Translation: CASSTPQKNTEAFF.

The gene calls are TRBV24-1 and TRBJ1-2; D uncertain. Germline V gene sequence: CDR1 KGHDR, CDR2 SFDVKD. CDR3 length: 13 amino acids. With 6 bases removed from V and 0 bases from J, the gap between germline ends came to 7 bases. DNA for the CDR3: TGTGCCACCAGTAAAGGAGCTAACTATGGCTACACCTTC. It specifies CATSKGANYGYTF.